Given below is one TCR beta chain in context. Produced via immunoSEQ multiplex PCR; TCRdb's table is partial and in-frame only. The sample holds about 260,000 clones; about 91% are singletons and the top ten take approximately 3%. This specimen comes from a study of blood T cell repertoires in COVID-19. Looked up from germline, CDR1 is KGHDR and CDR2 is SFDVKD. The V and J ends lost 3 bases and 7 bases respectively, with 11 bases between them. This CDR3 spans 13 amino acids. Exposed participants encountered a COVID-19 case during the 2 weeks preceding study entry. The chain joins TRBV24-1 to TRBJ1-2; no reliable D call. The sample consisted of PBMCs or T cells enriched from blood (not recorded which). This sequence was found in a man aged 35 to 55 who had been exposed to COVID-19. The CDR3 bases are TGTGCCACCAGTGATGTCGGGGAAACTGGCTACACCTTC. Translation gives CATSDVGETGYTF.